What follows are 27 T cell receptor beta chains derived from one specimen sequenced in a study of tumor-infiltrating lymphocytes in primary liver carcinoma. Unsorted bulk tissue, about 19-30 mg of it, served as the source for co-extraction of RNA and DNA. The investigators made TCR beta cDNA from roughly 0.45 ug total RNA, using a constant-region primer. Slightly modified ARM-PCR, run as three nested multiplex PCR rounds, produced the TCR beta libraries. With TRBV1-TRBV30 forward primers and a C-beta reverse primer, the first two PCR rounds were run for around 11 cycles each. TCRdb re-derived calls from the multiplex PCR reads in MiXCR, one entry per CDR3 protein. The sample shows some 190,000 distinct CDR3 sequences, around four fifths of them seen only once. The sequencing input was tumor tissue from primary liver carcinoma. The source of these receptors is a middle-aged man with primary liver carcinoma and hepatitis B virus infection.

Regarding this clonotype: At one end, the junction sequence differs from germline, possibly due to a read error. CDR3 sequence reads: CASSVGLVQETKYF. The CDR3 DNA sequence: TGTGCCAGCAGTGTAGGACTAGTCCAGGAGACCAAGTACTTC. The chain employs TRBV6-1 and TRBJ2-5; 7 nucleotides match TRBD2. CDR3 size: 14 residues. Germline CDR1 and CDR2: MNHNS and SASEGT.

As regards this clonotype: The CDR3 does not close with the conserved phenylalanine or tryptophan, likely indicating a read error. The DNA is omitted, as the CDR3 cannot be located on it reliably, and the CDR3 follows TCRdb's listing. The rearrangement links TRBV11-3 to TRBJ2-7; TRBD1 was called by the table and not checked on the DNA. The CDR3 has 13 amino acids, counting both end residues. Germline V lookup: CDR1 SGHNT, CDR2 YENEEA. The chain's CDR3 is CASSVGQSYDQYL.

This clonotype was counted once. V usage is TRBV14 and J usage is TRBJ2-3; D gene uncertain. The germline V gene has CDR1 SGHDN and CDR2 FVKESK. Trimming cost V 0 bases and J 12 bases, with 13 bases left between them. The CDR3 covers 13 residues. The CDR3 here is CASSQDGEDIQYF. In nucleotides, the CDR3 is TGTGCCAGCAGCCAAGACGGCGAAGATATACAGTATTTT.

Comment on this clonotype: One end of the junction varies from germline; a read error may be responsible. J is TRBJ2-5 and V is TRBV11-2, with unresolved D. Germline values: CDR1 SGHAT, CDR2 FQNNGV. The CDR3 covers 14 residues. As DNA, the CDR3 is TGTGCCAGCATCCTGACGAGTAACCAGGAGACCCAGTACTTC. This codes for CASILTSNQETQYF. The entire variable domain, with the rest obtained from reference TRBV11-2 and TRBJ2-5, is as follows: EAGVAQSPRYKIIEKRQSVAFWCNPISGHATLYWYQQILGQGPKLLIQFQNNGVVDDSQLPKDRFSAERLKGVDSTLKIQPAKLEDSAVYLCASILTSNQETQYFGPGTRLLVL.

This clonotype was recorded at least ten times. The chain recombines TRBV28 with TRBJ2-7; weak D call: TRBD1 (6 bases). CDR3 length: 14 residues. Germline lookup yields CDR1 MDHEN and CDR2 SYDVKM. V was cut by 6 bases and J by 9 bases, with 21 bases left in between. Here the CDR3 DNA reads TGTGCCAGCAGCTTAGCCGGGACAATTCGGTGGCAGTACTTC. Translated, it gives CASSLAGTIRWQYF. Together with reference TRBV28 and TRBJ2-7, the CDR3 gives the full variable domain: DVKVTQSSRYLVKRTGEKVFLECVQDMDHENMFWYRQDPGLGLRLIYFSYDVKMKEKGDIPEGYSVSREKKERFSLILESASTNQTSMYLCASSLAGTIRWQYFGPGTRLTVT.

In regard to this clonotype: Here the CDR3 omits its conserved ending phenylalanine or tryptophan, so a read error is the likely source. It is unclear where the CDR3 begins or ends on the DNA, so no DNA is shown, and the CDR3 is as TCRdb lists it. This rearrangement joins TRBV6-1 to TRBJ2-1; TRBD2 reflects the table's D call only, with no check against the DNA. CDR1 MNHNS and CDR2 SASEGT come from the germline V gene. The CDR3 length is 15 residues, termini included. This chain's CDR3 is CASSIGTSGQWELFS.

This rearrangement joins TRBV6-1 to TRBJ2-1; D gene unclear. Germline V CDR1 and CDR2: MNHNS, SASEGT. The length of the CDR3 is 12 residues. Trimming took off 4 bases at V and 7 bases at J, with 8 bases between the two ends. The CDR3 DNA follows: TGTGCCAGCAGTGTTCAATGGAATGAGCAGTTCTTC. Translated: CASSVQWNEQFF.

The gene calls are TRBV6-1 and TRBJ2-7; 7 bases match TRBD2. The V gene's germline CDR1 is MNHNS and CDR2 SASEGT. This CDR3 is built from 17 residues. J gave up 4 bases and V 1 base, and 13 bases lay outside the gene matches. This CDR3 is CASSEGAGGSKVYEQYF. The CDR3 DNA is TGTGCCAGCAGTGAAGGGGCCGGCGGGAGTAAGGTATACGAGCAGTACTTC.

The V gene is TRBV28, the J gene TRBJ2-7; 7 positions agree with TRBD2. CDR3 length equals 15 residues. Germline assignment: CDR1 MDHEN and CDR2 SYDVKM. With V trimmed by 4 bases and J by 7 bases, 13 bases remained unmatched. CDR3 nucleotides: TGTGCCAGCAGTTCCCGGACTAGTGGTATCCGAGAGCAGTACTTC. This sequence encodes CASSSRTSGIREQYF.

With respect to this clonotype: Because it lacks the conserved phenylalanine or tryptophan at the end, this CDR3 is likely a read error. The V gene is TRBV29-1, the J gene TRBJ2-3; TRBD2 matches at 10 bases. Germline V CDR1 and CDR2: SQVTM, ANQGSEA. The CDR3 totals 13 residues. The CDR3 here is CSAQRGGTDRQYI. CDR3 bases: TGCAGCGCCCAGCGGGGGGGCACAGATAGGCAGTATATT.

As concerns this clonotype: Being one base from a much bigger clone, this may be a read error. V is TRBV5-1 and J is TRBJ2-1; D unresolved. Germline V gene lookup returns CDR1 SGHRS and CDR2 YFSETQ. This CDR3 has 15 residues. CDR3 DNA sequence: TGCCCCAGCAGCTTGATTGAAAGTGGCTACAATGAGCAGTTCTTC. Amino acid sequence: CPSSLIESGYNEQFF.

A word on this clonotype: This may be a read error: a much more frequent sequence differs by one nucleotide. The gene calls are TRBV30 and TRBJ2-1, with D perhaps matching TRBD1 (7 bases). The germline V gene has CDR1 GTSNPN and CDR2 SVGIG (reference sequence). The CDR3 spans 15 residues. CDR3 loop: CAWSVGGGSYDEQFF. As DNA, the CDR3 is TGTGCCTGGAGTGTAGGAGGGGGCTCCTACGATGAGCAGTTCTTC. Based on the CDR3 plus reference TRBV30 and TRBJ2-1, the full variable domain is SQTIHQWPATLVQPVGSPLSLECTVEGTSNPNLYWYRQAAGRGLQLLFYSVGIGQISSEVPQNLSASRPQDRQFILSSKKLLLSDSGFYLCAWSVGGGSYDEQFFGPGTRLTVL.

A few counts support this clonotype. Sequence at one end of the junction differs from germline and may be a read error. This sequence joins TRBV4-3 and TRBJ2-3, with 13 bases identical to TRBD2. From germline, CDR1 is LGHNA and CDR2 YSLEER. This CDR3 contains 16 residues. CDR3 sequence: CASSQGTSGTTDRQYF. The CDR3 DNA sequence: TGCGCCAGTAGCCAGGGGACTAGCGGGACCACAGATAGGCAGTATTTT.

This sequence joins TRBV29-1 and TRBJ2-7; D tentatively reads TRBD1 or TRBD2 (6 bases each). The germline CDR1 and CDR2 sequences are SQVTM and ANQGSEA. The CDR3 is 14 residues long. The CDR3 coding sequence is TGTAGCGTTGCCCCTTGGGGGGCCAACTACGAGCAGTACGTC. It specifies CSVAPWGANYEQYV.

This clonotype was recorded a few times. The rearrangement joins TRBV12-3 or TRBV12-4 to TRBJ2-5, with a tentative D call TRBD2 (5 bases). The V gene lost 7 bases and the J gene lost 7 bases, with 19 bases spanning the gap. The CDR3 has 14 amino acids. In DNA form, the CDR3 reads TGTGCCAGCATCCCCCAGGAGGATCCGTTGACCCAGTACTTC. Amino acid sequence: CASIPQEDPLTQYF.

A word on this clonotype: The conserved phenylalanine or tryptophan normally closing the CDR3 is absent here, so this likely arose from a read error. The rearrangement links TRBV5-1 to TRBJ2-3; perhaps TRBD1 as D (5 bases). The CDR3 runs 16 residues. Germline loops: CDR1 SGHRS, CDR2 YFSETQ. The CDR3: CASSNPGGKGANTQYS. The CDR3 DNA reads TGCGCCAGCAGCAACCCTGGTGGAAAAGGGGCAAATACCCAGTATTCT.

In regard to this clonotype: One junction end disagrees with the germline gene, perhaps due to a read error. The gene calls are TRBV28 and TRBJ1-5; weak D call: TRBD1 (6 bases). The germline CDR1 and CDR2 sequences are MDHEN and SYDVKM. There are 14 residues in the CDR3. As DNA, the CDR3 is TGTGCCAGCAGGTCGATGGGGGCTTCCCAGCCCCAGCAATTT. It codes for CASRSMGASQPQQF.

Comments on this clonotype: One end of the junction does not line up with germline, which may come from a read error. The rearrangement joins TRBV4-2 to TRBJ2-1; D is possibly TRBD1 (5 bases). Germline-derived CDR1 and CDR2 are LGHNA and YNFKEQ. The CDR3 has 16 amino acids. CDR3 nucleotides: TGTGCCAGCAGCCAAGAGATTAGGGGATCCTACAATAAGCAGTTCTTC. Translating it yields CASSQEIRGSYNKQFF.

About this clonotype itself: The junction departs from the called germline gene at one end, perhaps through a read error. This chain uses TRBV4-3 with TRBJ1-2; tentatively, D is TRBD1 (5 bases). This CDR3 spans 16 amino acids. CDR1 is LGHNA and CDR2 is YSLEER in the germline V gene. The chain's CDR3 is CASSQEGAGRNYGYTF. The CDR3 DNA follows: TGCGCCAGCAGCCAGGAAGGAGCAGGGAGGAACTATGGTTACACCTTC.

The sample holds a few counts of this clonotype. An end of the junction does not agree with germline; a read error may underlie this. V gene TRBV29-1 combines with J gene TRBJ2-1; 7 bases map to TRBD2. The CDR3 runs to 14 residues. Germline V CDR1 and CDR2: SQVTM, ANQGSEA. CDR3 nucleotide sequence: TGCAGCGTTGGGACTAGTGGGTCCTACAATGAGCAGTTGTTC. Its translation: CSVGTSGSYNEQLF.

As for this clonotype: This may come from a read error, since a much larger clone is one base off. This chain links TRBV28 with TRBJ2-5; either TRBD1 or TRBD2 may fit D (5 bases each). Trimming stripped 6 bases from V and 5 bases from J, with 22 bases between. There are 16 residues in the CDR3. Germline values: CDR1 MDHEN, CDR2 SYDVKM. The CDR3 nucleotides read TGTGCCAGCAGCTCCCCCGGGACGGTCCTCTGGGAGACCCAGTACTTC. As protein: CASSSPGTVLWETQYF.

In regard to this clonotype: One end of the junction fails to match germline, which may point to a read error. The chain joins TRBV11-2 to TRBJ1-1; D gene ambiguous. Germline-derived CDR1 and CDR2 are SGHAT and FQNNGV. CDR3 size: 14 residues. The CDR3 DNA reads as TGTGCCAGCAGCCCCTTCTGGACGAACATTGAAGCTTTCTTT. This encodes CASSPFWTNIEAFF.

Of note for this clonotype: An end of the junction does not agree with germline; a read error may underlie this. The V and J genes are TRBV29-1 and TRBJ2-1; the match to TRBD2 covers 7 bases. Per the germline V gene, CDR1 is SQVTM and CDR2 is ANQGSEA. The CDR3 contains 14 residues. This CDR3 reads CSVAVASGNNEQFF. The DNA for the CDR3 is TGCAGCGTTGCCGTAGCTAGCGGCAACAATGAACAGTTCTTC.

This clonotype was observed a single time. One end of the junction fails to match germline, which may point to a read error. The V gene is TRBV6-6, the J gene TRBJ1-4, with no clear D. The CDR3 is made up of 15 amino acids. Per germline, CDR1 MNHNY and CDR2 SVGAGI (reference sequence). CDR3: CTSRYGRFTNEKLFF. Here the CDR3 DNA reads TGTACCAGCAGATATGGGAGGTTTACTAATGAAAAACTGTTTTTT.

A single count supports this clonotype. The germline gene is not matched at one end of the junction; a read error may be the cause. This chain joins TRBV5-1 and TRBJ2-1, with unresolved D. Germline V gene data show CDR1 as SGHRS and CDR2 as YFSETQ. The CDR3 consists of 13 residues. The CDR3 reads CATSLTRVNEQLF. CDR3 DNA sequence: TGCGCCACCAGCTTAACAAGGGTCAATGAGCAGTTATTC.

Remarks on this clonotype: This CDR3 is missing its conserved last phenylalanine or tryptophan, likely due to a read error. The chain has TRBV7-8 and TRBJ2-7; possible D gene TRBD2, 5 bases. From germline, CDR1 is SGHVS and CDR2 FQNEAQ. CDR3 length: 13 amino acids. The CDR3: CASSFTSAYAQYI. The CDR3 bases are TGTGCCAGCAGCTTTACTAGTGCCTACGCGCAGTACATC.

In this sample, this clonotype turned up a few times. A much larger clone lies one base from this, so it may be a read error. V usage is TRBV5-1 and J usage is TRBJ2-7, with unresolved D. Germline CDR1 SGHRS, CDR2 YFSETQ. Trimming took 2 bases from V and 0 from J, leaving 12 bases between them. This CDR3 is built from 15 residues. CDR3 in DNA: TGCGCCAGCAGCTTTGTCGGCGCAGCCTCCTACGAGCAGTACTTC. The encoded protein is CASSFVGAASYEQYF.